This TCR beta chain originates from a study of cytomegalovirus exposure and HLA in healthy donors. Turning to the study itself: A preliminary data release comprised around 90 million unique TCRs obtained from HLA-typed donors.

The germline CDR1 and CDR2 sequences are SGHTA and FQGTGA. The CDR3 sequence is 15 residues long. V was pared by 6 bases and J by 4 bases, with 9 bases of the junction left unmatched. PCR amplification relied on 60 Vbeta primers (plus 13 Jbeta primers). The data were produced by immunoSEQ multiplex PCR, yet TCRdb's version contains in-frame clones alone and is incomplete. The table shows 200,000 to 250,000 clones, with roughly four fifths occurring only once. This clone was picked up one time. This rearrangement joins TRBV7-3 to TRBJ2-3; TRBD2 agrees at 8 bases. Source material: PBMCs. The source is a woman in her fifties or sixties in good health and CMV-seropositive. Here the CDR3 DNA reads TGTGCCAGCAGTGGAAACGGGAGGGCCTCAGATACGCAGTATTTT. It codes for CASSGNGRASDTQYF. Based on the CDR3 plus reference TRBV7-3 and TRBJ2-3, the full variable domain is GAGVSQTPSNKVTEKGKYVELRCDPISGHTALYWYRQSLGQGPEFLIYFQGTGAADDSGLPNDRFFAVRPEGSVSTLKIQRTERGDSAVYLCASSGNGRASDTQYFGPGTRLTVL.